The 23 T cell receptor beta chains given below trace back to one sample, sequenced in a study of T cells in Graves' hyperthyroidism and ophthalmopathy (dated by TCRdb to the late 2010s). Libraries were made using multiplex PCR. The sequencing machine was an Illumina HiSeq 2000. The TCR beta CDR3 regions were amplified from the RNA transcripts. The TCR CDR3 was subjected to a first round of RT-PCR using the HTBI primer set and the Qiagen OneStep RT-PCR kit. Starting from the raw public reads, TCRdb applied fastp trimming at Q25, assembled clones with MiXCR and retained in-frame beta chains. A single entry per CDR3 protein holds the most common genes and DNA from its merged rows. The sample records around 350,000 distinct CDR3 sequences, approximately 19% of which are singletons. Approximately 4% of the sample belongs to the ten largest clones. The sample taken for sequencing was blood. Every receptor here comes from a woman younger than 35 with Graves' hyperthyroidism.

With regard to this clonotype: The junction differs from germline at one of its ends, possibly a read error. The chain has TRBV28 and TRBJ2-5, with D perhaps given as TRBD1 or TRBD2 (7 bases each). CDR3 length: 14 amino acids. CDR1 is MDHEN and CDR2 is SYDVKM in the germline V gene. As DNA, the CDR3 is TGTGCTAGCAGCAGGGGGGGTCAGGCAGAGACCCAGTACTTC. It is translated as CASSRGGQAETQYF.

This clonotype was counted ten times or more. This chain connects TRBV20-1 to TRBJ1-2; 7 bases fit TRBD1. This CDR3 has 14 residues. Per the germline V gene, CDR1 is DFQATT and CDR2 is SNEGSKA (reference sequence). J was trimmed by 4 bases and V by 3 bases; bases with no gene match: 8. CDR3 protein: CSASGKTGPYGYTF. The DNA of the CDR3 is TGCAGTGCTAGTGGAAAGACAGGGCCCTATGGCTACACCTTC.

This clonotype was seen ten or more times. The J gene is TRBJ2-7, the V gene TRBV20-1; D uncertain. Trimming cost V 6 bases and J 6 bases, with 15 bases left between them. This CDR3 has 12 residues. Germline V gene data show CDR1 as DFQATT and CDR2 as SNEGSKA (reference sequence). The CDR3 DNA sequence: TGCAGTGCGCCGGTTACGACGGGCGAGCAGTACTTC. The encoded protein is CSAPVTTGEQYF.

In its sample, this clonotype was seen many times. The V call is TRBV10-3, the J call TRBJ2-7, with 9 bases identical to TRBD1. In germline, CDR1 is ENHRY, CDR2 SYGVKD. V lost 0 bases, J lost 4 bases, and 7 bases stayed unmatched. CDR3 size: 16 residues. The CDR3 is CAISESTGTGWYEQYF. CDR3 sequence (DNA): TGTGCCATCAGTGAGTCGACGGGGACAGGGTGGTACGAGCAGTACTTC.

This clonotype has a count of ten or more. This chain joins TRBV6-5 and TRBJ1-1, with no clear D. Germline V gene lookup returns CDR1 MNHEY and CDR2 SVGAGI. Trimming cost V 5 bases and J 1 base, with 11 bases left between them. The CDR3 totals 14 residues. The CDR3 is CASSIHTKNTEAFF. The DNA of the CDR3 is TGTGCCAGCAGTATACACACTAAGAACACTGAAGCTTTCTTT.

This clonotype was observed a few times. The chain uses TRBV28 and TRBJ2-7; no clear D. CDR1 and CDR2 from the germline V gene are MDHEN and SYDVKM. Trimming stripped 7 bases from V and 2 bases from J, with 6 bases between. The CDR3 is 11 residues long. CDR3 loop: CASTSTYEQYF. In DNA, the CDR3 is TGTGCCAGCACTTCTACCTACGAGCAGTACTTC.

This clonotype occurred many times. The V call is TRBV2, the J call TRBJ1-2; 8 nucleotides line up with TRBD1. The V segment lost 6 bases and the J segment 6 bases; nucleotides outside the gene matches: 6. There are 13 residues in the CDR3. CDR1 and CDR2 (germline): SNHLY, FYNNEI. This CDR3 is CASRAGTGDGYTF. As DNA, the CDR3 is TGTGCCAGCAGAGCCGGGACAGGTGATGGCTACACCTTC. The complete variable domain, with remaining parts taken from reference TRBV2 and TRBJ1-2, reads EPEVTQTPSHQVTQMGQEVILRCVPISNHLYFYWYRQILGQKVEFLVSFYNNEISEKSEIFDDQFSVERPDGSNFTLKIRSTKLEDSAMYFCASRAGTGDGYTFGSGTRLTVV.

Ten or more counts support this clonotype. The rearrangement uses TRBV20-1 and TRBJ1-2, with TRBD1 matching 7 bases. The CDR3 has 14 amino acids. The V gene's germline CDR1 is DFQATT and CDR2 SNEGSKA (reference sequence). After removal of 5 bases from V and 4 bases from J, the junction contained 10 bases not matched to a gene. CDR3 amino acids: CSAPDPGQSYGYTF. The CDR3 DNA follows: TGCAGTGCTCCAGATCCGGGACAGAGCTATGGCTACACCTTC.

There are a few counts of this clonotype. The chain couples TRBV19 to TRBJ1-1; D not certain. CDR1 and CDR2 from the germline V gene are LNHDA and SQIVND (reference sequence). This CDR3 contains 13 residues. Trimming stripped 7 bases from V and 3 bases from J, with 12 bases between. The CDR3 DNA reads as TGTGCCAGTAATACGGATAAGGACACTGAAGCTTTCTTT. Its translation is CASNTDKDTEAFF.

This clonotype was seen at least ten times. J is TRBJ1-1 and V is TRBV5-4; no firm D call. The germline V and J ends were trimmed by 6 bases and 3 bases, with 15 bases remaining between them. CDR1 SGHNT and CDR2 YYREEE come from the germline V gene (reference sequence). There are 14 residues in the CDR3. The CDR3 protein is CASTTGGIYTEAFF. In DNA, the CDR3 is TGTGCCAGCACCACGGGCGGGATTTACACTGAAGCTTTCTTT.

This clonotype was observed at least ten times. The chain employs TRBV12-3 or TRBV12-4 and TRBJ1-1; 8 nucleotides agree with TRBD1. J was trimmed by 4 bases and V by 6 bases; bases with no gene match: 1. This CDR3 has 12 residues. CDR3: CASSDRGTEAFF. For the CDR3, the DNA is TGTGCCAGCAGCGACAGGGGCACTGAAGCTTTCTTT.

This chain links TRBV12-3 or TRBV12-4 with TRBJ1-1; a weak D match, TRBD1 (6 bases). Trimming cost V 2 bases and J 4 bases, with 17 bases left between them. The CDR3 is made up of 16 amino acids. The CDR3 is CASSLSAPGQVTEAFF. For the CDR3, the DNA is TGTGCCAGCAGTTTATCTGCGCCGGGACAAGTCACTGAAGCTTTCTTT.

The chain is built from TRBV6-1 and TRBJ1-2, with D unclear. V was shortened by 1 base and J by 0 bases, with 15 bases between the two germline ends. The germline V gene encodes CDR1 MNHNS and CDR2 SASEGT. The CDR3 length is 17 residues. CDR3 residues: CASSEGVPFSPNYGYTF. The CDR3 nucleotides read TGTGCCAGCAGTGAAGGGGTCCCTTTCTCTCCTAACTATGGCTACACCTTC.

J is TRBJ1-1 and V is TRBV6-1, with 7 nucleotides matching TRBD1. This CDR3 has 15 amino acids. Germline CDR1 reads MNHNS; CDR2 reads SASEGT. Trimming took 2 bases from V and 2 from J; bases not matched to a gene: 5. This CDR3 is CASSEWDRENTEAFF. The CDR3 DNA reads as TGTGCCAGCAGTGAATGGGACAGAGAAAACACTGAAGCTTTCTTT.

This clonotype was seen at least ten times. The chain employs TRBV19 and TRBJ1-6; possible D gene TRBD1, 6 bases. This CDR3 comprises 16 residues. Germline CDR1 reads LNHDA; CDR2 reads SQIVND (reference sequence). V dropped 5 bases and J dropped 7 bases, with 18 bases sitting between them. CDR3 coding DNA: TGTGCCAGTAGTCCCTTCGCTACAGGGTTGAATTCACCCCTCCACTTT. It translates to CASSPFATGLNSPLHF. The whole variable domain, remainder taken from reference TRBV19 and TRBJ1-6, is DGGITQSPKYLFRKEGQNVTLSCEQNLNHDAMYWYRQDPGQGLRLIYYSQIVNDFQKGDIAEGYSVSREKKESFPLTVTSAQKNPTAFYLCASSPFATGLNSPLHFGNGTRLTVT.

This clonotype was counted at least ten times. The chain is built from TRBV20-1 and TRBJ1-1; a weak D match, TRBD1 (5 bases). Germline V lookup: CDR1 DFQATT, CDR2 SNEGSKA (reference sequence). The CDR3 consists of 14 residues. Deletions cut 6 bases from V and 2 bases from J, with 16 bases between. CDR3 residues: CSATAQDLNTEAFF. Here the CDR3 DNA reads TGCAGTGCCACCGCACAGGACCTTAACACTGAAGCTTTCTTT.

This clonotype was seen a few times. The DNA for the CDR3 is TGTGCCAGCTCGCCGCGGTGGGATTTTGGGCCCACTGAAGCTTTCTTT. It yields the protein CASSPRWDFGPTEAFF. This sequence joins TRBV18 and TRBJ1-1, with unresolved D. V gave up 6 bases and J gave up 4 bases, with 21 bases separating them. Germline CDR1 and CDR2: KGHSH and LQKENI. The CDR3 spans 16 residues.

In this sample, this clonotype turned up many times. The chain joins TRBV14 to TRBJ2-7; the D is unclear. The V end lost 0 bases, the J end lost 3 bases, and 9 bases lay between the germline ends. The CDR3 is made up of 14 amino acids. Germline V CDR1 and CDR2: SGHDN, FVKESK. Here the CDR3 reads CASSQEAANYEQYF. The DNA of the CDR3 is TGTGCCAGCAGCCAAGAAGCAGCGAACTACGAGCAGTACTTC.

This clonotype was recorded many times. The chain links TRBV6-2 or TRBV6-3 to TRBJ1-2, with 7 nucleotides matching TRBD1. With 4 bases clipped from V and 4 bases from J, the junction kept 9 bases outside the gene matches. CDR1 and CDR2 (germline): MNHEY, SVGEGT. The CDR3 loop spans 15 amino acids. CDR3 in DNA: TGTGCCAGCAGTTGGGCCGGGACAGTCATCTATGGCTACACCTTC. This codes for CASSWAGTVIYGYTF.

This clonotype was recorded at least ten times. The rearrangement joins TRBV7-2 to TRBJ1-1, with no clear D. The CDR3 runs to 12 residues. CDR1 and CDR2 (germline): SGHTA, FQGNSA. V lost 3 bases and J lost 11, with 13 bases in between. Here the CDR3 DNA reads TGTGCCAGCAGCTTGGGAAATACCGTGGCTTTCTTT. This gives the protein CASSLGNTVAFF.

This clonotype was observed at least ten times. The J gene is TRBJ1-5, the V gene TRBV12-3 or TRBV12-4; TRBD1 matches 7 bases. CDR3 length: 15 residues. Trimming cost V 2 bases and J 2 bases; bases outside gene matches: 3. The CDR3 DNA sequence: TGTGCCAGCAGTTTAAAGGGGGCTGGCAATCAGCCCCAGCATTTT. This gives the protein CASSLKGAGNQPQHF.

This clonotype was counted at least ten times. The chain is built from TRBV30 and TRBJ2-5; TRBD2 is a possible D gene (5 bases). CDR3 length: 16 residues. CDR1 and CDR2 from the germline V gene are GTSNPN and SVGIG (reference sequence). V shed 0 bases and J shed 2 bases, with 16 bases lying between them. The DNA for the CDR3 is TGTGCCTGGAGTGTAGTGGGGAGTTTGGCGCAAGAGACCCAGTACTTC. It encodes CAWSVVGSLAQETQYF.

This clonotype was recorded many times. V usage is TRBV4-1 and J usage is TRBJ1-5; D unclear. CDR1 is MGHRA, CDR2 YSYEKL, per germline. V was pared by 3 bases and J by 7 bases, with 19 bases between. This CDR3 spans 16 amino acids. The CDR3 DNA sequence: TGCGCCAGCAGCCAGGGTAACAAGGGCGTCGGACAGCCCCAGCATTTT. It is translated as CASSQGNKGVGQPQHF.